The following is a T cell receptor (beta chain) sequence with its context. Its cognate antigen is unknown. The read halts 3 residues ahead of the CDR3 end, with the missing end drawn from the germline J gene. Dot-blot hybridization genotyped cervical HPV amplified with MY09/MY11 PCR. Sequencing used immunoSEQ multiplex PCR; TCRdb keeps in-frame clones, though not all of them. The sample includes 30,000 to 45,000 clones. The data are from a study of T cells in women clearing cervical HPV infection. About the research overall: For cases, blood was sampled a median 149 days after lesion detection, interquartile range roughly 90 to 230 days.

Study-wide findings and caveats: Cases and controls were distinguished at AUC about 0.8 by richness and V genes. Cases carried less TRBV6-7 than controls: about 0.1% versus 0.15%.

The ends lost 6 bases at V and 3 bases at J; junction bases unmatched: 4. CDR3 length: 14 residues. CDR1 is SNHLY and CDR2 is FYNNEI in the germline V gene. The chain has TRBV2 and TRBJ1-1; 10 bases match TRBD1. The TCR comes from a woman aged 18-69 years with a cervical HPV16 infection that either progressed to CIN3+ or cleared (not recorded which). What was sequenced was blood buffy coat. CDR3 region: CASRVDRGDTEAFF. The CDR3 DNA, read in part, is TGTGCCAGCAGGGTGGACAGGGGGGACACTGAA.